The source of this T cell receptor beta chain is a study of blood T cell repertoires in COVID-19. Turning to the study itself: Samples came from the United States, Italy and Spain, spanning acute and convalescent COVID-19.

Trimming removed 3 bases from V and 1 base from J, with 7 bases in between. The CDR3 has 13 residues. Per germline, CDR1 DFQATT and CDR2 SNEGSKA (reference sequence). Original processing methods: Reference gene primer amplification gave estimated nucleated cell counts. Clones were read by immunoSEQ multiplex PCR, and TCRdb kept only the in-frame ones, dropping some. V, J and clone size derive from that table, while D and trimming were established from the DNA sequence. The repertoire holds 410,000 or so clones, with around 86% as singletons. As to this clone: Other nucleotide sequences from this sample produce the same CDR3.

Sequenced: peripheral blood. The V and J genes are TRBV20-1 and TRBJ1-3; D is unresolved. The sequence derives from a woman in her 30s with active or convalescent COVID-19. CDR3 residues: CSASTGSGNTIYF. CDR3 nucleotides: TGCAGTGCTAGTACGGGGTCTGGAAACACCATATATTTT.